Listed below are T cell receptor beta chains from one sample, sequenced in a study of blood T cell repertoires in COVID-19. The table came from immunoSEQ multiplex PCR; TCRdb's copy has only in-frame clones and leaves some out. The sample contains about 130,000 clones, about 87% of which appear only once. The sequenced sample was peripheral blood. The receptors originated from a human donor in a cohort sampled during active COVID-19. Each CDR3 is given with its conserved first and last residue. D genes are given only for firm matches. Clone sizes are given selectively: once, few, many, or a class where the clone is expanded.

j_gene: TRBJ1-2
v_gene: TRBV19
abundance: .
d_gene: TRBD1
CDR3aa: CASSIGETGGSGYTF
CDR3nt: TGTGCCAGTAGTATTGGGGAGACAGGGGGCTCTGGCTACACCTTC

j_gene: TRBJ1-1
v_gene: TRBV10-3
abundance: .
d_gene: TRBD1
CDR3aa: CAISEAGDRATEAFF
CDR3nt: TGTGCCATCAGTGAGGCCGGGGACAGGGCTACTGAAGCTTTCTTT

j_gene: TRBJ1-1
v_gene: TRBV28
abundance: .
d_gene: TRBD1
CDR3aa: CASRPGGRTEAFF
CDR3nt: TGTGCCAGCAGACCAGGGGGCCGGACTGAAGCTTTCTTT

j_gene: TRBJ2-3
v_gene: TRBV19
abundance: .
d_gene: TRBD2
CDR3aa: CASSMVAGVVTDTQYF
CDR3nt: TGTGCCAGTAGTATGGTTGCGGGAGTAGTGACAGATACGCAGTATTTT

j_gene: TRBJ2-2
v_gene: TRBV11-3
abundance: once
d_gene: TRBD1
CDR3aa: CASSLVWTGGTGELFF
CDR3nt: TGTGCCAGCAGCTTAGTTTGGACAGGGGGCACCGGGGAGCTGTTTTTT

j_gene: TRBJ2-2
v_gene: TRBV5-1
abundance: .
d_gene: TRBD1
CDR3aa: CASSPDRAFSGELFF
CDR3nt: TGCGCCAGCAGCCCCGACAGGGCTTTTAGCGGGGAGCTGTTTTTT

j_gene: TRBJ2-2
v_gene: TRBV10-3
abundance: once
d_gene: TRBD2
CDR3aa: CAIKLAGGTGELFF
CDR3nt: TGTGCCATCAAACTAGCGGGAGGTACCGGGGAGCTGTTTTTT

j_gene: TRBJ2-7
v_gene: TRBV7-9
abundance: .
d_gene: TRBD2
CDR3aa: CASSPGGLAQYF
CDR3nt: TGTGCCAGCAGCCCCGGGGGACTAGCGCAGTACTTC

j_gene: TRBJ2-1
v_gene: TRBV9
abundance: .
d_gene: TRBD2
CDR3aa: CASSALAGGSIEQFF
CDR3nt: TGTGCCAGCAGCGCACTAGCGGGAGGTAGTATTGAGCAGTTCTTC

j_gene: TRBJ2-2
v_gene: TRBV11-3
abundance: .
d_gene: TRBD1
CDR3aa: CASSHRGTGELFF
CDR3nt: TGTGCCAGCAGCCACAGGGGTACCGGGGAGCTGTTTTTT

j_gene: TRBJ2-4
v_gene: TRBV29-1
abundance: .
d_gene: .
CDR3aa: CSVGQKNIQYF
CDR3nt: TGCAGCGTCGGACAGAAAAACATTCAGTACTTC

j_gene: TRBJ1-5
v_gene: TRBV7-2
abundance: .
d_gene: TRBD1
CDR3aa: CASSLYKYGTGYNQPQHF
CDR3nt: TGTGCCAGCAGCTTATATAAATACGGGACAGGATACAATCAGCCCCAGCATTTT

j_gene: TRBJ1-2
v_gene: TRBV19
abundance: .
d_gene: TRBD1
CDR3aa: CASSTTQGYGYTF
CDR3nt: TGTGCCAGTAGTACAACACAGGGGTATGGCTACACCTTC

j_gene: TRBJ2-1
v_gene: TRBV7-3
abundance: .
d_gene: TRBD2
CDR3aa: CASSFNPGGPPHEQFF
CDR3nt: TGTGCCAGCAGCTTTAACCCGGGGGGGCCACCCCATGAGCAGTTCTTC

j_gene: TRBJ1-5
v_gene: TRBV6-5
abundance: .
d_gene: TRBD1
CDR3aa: CASRDRSYSNQPQHF
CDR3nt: TGTGCCAGTAGGGACAGGAGTTATAGCAATCAGCCCCAGCATTTT

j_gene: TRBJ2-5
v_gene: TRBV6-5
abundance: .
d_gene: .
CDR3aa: CASIPPGGSGTQYF
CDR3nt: TGTGCCAGCATCCCACCTGGAGGGTCCGGGACCCAGTACTTC

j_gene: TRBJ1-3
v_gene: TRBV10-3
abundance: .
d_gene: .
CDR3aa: CAISERTGTGSGNTIYF
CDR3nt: TGTGCCATCAGTGAGCGAACAGGGACGGGGTCTGGAAACACCATATATTTT

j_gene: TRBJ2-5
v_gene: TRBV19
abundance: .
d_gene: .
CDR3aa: CASSINGGETQYF
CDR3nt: TGTGCCAGTAGTATAAACGGGGGAGAGACCCAGTACTTC

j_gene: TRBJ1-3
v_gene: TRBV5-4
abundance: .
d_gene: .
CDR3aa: CASRSQAGNTIYF
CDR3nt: TGTGCCAGCAGGAGTCAGGCTGGAAACACCATATATTTT

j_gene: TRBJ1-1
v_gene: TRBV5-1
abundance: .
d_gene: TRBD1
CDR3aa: CASSSQGVQTEAFF
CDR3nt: TGCGCCAGCAGCTCCCAGGGGGTCCAGACTGAAGCTTTCTTT

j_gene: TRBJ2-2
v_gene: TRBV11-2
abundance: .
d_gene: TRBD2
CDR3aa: CASSSRLAGAVGELFF
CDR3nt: TGTGCCAGCAGCTCGAGACTAGCGGGAGCCGTCGGGGAGCTGTTTTTT

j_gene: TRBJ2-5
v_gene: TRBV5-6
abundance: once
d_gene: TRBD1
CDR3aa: CASSPGQGPETQYF
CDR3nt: TGTGCCAGCAGCCCCGGACAGGGGCCAGAGACCCAGTACTTC

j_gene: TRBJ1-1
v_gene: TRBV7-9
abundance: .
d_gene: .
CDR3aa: CASSPRLGQGDTEAFF
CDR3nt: TGTGCCAGCAGCCCCCGATTGGGGCAGGGTGACACTGAAGCTTTCTTT

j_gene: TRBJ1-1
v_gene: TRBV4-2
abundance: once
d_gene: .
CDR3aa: CASSHWERNTEAFF
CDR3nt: TGTGCCAGCAGCCATTGGGAGAGGAACACTGAAGCTTTCTTT

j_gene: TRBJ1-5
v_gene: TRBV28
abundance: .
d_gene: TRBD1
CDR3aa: CASSLRTGQNQPQHF
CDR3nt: TGTGCCAGCAGTTTAAGGACAGGGCAAAATCAGCCCCAGCATTTT

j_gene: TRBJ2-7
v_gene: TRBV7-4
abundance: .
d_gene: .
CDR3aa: CASSSRDVDAEQYF
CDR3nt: TGTGCCAGCAGCTCCAGGGATGTGGATGCCGAGCAGTACTTC

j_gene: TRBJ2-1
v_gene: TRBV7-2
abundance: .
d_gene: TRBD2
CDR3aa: CASSPRGGVAHYEQFF
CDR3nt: TGTGCCAGCAGCCCCCGGGGGGGGGTAGCTCATTATGAGCAGTTCTTC

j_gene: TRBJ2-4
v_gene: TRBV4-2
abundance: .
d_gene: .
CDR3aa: CASSQDRAASKYIQYF
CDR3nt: TGTGCCAGCAGCCAAGATAGGGCGGCTAGCAAGTACATTCAGTACTTC

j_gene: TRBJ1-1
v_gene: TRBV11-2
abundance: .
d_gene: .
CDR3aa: CASSSDRRWGEAFF
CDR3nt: TGTGCCAGCAGCTCCGACAGGCGGTGGGGCGAAGCTTTCTTT

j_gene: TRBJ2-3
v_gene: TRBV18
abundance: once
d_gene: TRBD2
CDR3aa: CASSTSGTDTQYF
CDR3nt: TGTGCCAGCTCAACTAGCGGCACAGATACGCAGTATTTT

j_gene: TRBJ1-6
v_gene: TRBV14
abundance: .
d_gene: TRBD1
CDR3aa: CASSQMDRGNSPLHF
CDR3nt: TGTGCCAGCAGCCAAATGGACAGGGGAAATTCACCCCTCCACTTT

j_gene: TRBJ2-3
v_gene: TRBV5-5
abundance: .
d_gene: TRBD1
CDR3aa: CASSLEGDRGTDTQYF
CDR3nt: TGTGCCAGCAGCTTGGAGGGGGACAGGGGGACAGATACGCAGTATTTT

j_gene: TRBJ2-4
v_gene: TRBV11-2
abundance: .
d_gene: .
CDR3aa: CASSWRSIQYF
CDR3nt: TGTGCCAGCAGCTGGAGGAGCATTCAGTACTTC

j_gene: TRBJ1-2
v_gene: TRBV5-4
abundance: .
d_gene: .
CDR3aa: CASSLGSFSYGYTF
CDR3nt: TGTGCCAGCAGCTTGGGCAGTTTCTCGTATGGCTACACCTTC

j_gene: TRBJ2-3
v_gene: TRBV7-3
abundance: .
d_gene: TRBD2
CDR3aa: CASSLTGGPGATDTQYF
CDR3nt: TGTGCCAGCAGCTTAACGGGAGGGCCCGGAGCGACAGATACGCAGTATTTT

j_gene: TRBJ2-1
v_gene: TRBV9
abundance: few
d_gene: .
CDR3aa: CASSVGTDHNEQFF
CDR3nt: TGTGCCAGCAGCGTTGGTACAGACCACAATGAGCAGTTCTTC

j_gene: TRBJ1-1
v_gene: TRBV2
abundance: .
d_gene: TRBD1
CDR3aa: CASIRTGLAEAFF
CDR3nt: TGTGCCAGCATTCGGACAGGGCTCGCTGAAGCTTTCTTT

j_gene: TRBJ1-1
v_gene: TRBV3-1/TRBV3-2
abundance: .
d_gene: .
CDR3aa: CASSQDLEVEAFF
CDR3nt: TGTGCCAGCAGCCAAGATCTTGAGGTCGAAGCTTTCTTT

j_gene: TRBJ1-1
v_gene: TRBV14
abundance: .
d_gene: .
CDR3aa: CASSQGGWGVLTEAFF
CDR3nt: TGTGCCAGCAGCCAAGGAGGCTGGGGAGTATTAACTGAAGCTTTCTTT

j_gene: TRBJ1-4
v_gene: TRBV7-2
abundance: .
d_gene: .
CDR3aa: CASSPPAGVGEKLFF
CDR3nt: TGTGCCAGCAGCCCTCCTGCGGGGGTAGGTGAAAAACTGTTTTTT

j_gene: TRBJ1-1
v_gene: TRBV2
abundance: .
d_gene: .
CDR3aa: CASSDLSGNTEAFF
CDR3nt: TGTGCCAGCAGTGACTTGTCAGGGAACACTGAAGCTTTCTTT

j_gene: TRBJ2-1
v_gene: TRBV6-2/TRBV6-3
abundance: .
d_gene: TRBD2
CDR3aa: CASSLPAGGAFF
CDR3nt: TGTGCCAGCAGTCTACCAGCGGGAGGGGCGTTCTTC

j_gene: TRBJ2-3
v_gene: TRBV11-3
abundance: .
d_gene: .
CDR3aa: CASSGLTDTQYF
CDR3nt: TGTGCCAGCAGCGGACTAACAGATACGCAGTATTTT

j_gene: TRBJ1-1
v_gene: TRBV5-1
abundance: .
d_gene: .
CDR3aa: CASSQSNTEAFF
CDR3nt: TGCGCCAGCAGCCAGTCGAACACTGAAGCTTTCTTT

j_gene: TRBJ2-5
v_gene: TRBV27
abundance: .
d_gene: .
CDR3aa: CASSFRRGAGETQYF
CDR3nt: TGTGCCAGCAGTTTTCGCAGGGGCGCCGGGGAGACCCAGTACTTC

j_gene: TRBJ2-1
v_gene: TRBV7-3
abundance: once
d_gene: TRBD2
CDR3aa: CASTRRGTRAFPEQFF
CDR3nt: TGTGCCAGCACCCGTAGGGGGACTAGGGCCTTTCCTGAGCAGTTCTTC

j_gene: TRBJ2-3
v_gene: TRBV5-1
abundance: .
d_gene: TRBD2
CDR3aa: CASSLEQRGGGDTQYF
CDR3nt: TGCGCCAGCAGCTTGGAACAGCGGGGGGGCGGAGATACGCAGTATTTT

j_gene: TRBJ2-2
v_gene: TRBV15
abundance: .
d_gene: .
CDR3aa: CATQTGSTGELFF
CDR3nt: TGTGCCACCCAAACGGGATCGACCGGGGAGCTGTTTTTT

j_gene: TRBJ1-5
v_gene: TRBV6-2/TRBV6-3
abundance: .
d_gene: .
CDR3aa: CASSYAVNQPQHF
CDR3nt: TGTGCCAGCAGTTACGCGGTCAATCAGCCCCAGCATTTT

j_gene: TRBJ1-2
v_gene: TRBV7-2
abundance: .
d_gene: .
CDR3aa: CASSLAPAGVPYGYTF
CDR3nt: TGTGCCAGCAGCTTAGCGCCCGCCGGGGTCCCCTATGGCTACACCTTC

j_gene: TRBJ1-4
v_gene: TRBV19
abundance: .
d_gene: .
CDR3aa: CASSIDHGGAVTNEKLFF
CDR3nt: TGTGCCAGTAGTATAGATCACGGGGGGGCCGTAACTAATGAAAAACTGTTTTTT

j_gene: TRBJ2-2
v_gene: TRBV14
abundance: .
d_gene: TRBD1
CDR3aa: CASSDIAERGRRELFF
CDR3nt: TGTGCCAGCAGCGACATTGCGGAGAGGGGGCGGCGGGAGCTGTTTTTT